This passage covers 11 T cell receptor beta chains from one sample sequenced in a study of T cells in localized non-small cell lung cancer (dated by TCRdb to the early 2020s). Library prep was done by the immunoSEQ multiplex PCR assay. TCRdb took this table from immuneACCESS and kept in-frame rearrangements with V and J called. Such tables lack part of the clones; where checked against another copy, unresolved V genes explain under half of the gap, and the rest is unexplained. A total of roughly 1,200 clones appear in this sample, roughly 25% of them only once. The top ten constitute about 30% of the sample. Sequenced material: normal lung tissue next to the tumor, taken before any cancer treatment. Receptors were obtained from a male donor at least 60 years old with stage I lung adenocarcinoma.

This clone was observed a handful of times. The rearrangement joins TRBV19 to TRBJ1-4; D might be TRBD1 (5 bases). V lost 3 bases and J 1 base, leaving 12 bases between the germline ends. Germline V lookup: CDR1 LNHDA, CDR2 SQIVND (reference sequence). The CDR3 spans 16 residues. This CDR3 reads CASSINGRETNEKLFF. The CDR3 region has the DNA TGTGCCAGTAGTATTAATGGCAGGGAAACTAATGAAAAACTGTTTTTT.

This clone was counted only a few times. CDR3 loop: CASRDRRAPEAFF. Here the CDR3 DNA reads TGTGCCAGTCGAGACAGAAGGGCACCTGAAGCTTTCTTT. V usage is TRBV19 and J usage is TRBJ1-1, with D tentatively TRBD1 (5 bases). Germline V gives CDR1 LNHDA, CDR2 SQIVND (reference sequence). V was trimmed by 8 bases and J by 6 bases, leaving 16 bases between them. The CDR3 length is 13 residues.

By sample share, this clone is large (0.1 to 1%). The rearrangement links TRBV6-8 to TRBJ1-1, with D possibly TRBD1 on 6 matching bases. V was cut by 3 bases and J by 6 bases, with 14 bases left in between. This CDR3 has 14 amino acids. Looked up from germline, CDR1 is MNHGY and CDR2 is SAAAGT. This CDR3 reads CASSYSYQGSEAFF. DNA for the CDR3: TGTGCCAGCAGTTATTCTTATCAGGGGTCTGAAGCTTTCTTT.

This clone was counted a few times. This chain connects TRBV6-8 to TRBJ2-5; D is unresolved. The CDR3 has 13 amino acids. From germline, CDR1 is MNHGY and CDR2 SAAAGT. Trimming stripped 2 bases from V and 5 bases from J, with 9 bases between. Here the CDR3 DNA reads TGTGCCAGCAGTTACAGCAGCAGGGAGACCCAGTACTTC. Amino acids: CASSYSSRETQYF.

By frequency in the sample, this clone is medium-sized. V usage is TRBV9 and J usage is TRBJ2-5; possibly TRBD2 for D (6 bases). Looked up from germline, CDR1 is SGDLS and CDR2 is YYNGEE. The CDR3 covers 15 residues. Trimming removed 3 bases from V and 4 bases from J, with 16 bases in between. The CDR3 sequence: CASSEEGRYGETQYF. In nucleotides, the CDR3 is TGTGCCAGCAGCGAGGAGGGTCGATACGGAGAGACCCAGTACTTC.

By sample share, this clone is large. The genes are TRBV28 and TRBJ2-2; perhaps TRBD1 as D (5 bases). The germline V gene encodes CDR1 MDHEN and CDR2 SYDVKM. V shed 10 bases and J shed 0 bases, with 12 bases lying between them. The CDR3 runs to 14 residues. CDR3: CATRVGANTGELFF. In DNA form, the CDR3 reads TGTGCCACCCGGGTAGGGGCGAACACCGGGGAGCTGTTTTTT.

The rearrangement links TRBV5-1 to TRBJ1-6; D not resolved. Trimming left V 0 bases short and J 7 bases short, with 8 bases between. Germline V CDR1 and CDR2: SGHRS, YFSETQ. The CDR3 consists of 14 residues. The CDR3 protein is CASSLGGGNSPLHF. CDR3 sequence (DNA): TGCGCCAGCAGCTTGGGCGGAGGGAATTCACCCCTCCACTTT.

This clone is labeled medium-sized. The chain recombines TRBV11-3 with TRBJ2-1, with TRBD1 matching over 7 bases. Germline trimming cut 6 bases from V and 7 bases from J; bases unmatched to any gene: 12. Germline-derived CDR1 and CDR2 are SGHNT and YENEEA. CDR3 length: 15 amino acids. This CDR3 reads CASSSQGVKLNEQFF. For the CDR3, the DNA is TGTGCCAGCAGTTCCCAGGGGGTCAAGTTGAATGAGCAGTTCTTC.

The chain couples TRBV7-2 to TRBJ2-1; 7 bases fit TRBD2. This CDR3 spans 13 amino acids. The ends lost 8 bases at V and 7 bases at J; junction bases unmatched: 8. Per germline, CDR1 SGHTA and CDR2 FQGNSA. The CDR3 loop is CASRGGHENEQFF. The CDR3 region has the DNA TGTGCCAGCCGCGGGGGTCACGAGAATGAGCAGTTCTTC.

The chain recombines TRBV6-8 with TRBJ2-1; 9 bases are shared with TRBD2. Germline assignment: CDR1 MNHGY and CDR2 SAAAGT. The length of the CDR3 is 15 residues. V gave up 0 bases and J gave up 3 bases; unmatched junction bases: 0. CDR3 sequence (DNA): TGTGCCAGCAGTTACTCTAGCGGGGGCTACAATGAGCAGTTCTTC. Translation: CASSYSSGGYNEQFF.

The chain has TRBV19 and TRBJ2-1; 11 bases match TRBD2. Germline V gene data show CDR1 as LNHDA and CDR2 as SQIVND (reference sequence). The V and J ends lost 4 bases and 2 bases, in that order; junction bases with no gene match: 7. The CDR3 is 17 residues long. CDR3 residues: CASSKQYSGGAYNEQFF. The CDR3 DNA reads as TGTGCCAGTAGTAAACAATATAGCGGGGGGGCCTACAATGAGCAGTTCTTC.